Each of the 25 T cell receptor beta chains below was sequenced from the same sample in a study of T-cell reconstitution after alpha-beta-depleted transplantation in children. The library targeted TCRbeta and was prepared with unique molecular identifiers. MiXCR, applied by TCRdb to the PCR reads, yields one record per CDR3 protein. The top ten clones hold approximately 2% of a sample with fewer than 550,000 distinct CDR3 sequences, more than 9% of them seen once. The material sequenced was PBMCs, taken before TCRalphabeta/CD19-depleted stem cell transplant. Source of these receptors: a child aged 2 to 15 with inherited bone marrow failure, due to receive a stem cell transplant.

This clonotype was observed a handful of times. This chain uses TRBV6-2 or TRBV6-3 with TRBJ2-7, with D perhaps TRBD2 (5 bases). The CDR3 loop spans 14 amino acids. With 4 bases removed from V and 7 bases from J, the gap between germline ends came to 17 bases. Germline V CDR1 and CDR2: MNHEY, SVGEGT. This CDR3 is CASSFPDPGREQYF. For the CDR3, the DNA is TGTGCCAGCAGTTTCCCTGACCCGGGAAGGGAGCAGTACTTC.

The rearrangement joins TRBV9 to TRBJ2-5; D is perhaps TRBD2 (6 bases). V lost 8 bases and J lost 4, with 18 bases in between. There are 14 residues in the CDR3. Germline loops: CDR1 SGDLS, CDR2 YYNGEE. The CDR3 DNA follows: TGTGCCAGTATCCCCACGGGGGATGGAGAGACCCAGTACTTC. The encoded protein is CASIPTGDGETQYF.

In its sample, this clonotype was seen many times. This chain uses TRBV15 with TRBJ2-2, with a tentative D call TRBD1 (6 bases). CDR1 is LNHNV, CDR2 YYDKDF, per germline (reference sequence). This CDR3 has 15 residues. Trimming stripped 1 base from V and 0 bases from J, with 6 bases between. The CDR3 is CATSRGTANTGELFF. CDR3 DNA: TGTGCCACCAGCAGAGGGACAGCGAACACCGGGGAGCTGTTTTTT. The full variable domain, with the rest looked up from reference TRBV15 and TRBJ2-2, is DAMVIQNPRYQVTQFGKPVTLSCSQTLNHNVMYWYQQKSSQAPKLLFHYYDKDFNNEADTPDNFQSRRPNTSFCFLDIRSPGLGDTAMYLCATSRGTANTGELFFGEGSRLTVL.

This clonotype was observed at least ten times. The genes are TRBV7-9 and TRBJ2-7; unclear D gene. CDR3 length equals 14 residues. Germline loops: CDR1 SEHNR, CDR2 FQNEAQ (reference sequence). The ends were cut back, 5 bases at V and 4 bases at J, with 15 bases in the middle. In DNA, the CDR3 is TGTGCCAGCAGCGAAGGCAATAGTCAGTACGAGCAGTACTTC. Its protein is CASSEGNSQYEQYF.

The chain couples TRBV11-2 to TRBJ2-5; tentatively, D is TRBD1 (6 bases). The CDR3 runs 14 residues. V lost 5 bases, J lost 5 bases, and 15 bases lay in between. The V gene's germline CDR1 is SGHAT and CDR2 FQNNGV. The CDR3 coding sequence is TGTGCCAGCAGCCAGGGGTTCGCTCGGGAGACCCAGTACTTC. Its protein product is CASSQGFARETQYF. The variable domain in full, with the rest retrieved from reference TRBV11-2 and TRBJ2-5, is EAGVAQSPRYKIIEKRQSVAFWCNPISGHATLYWYQQILGQGPKLLIQFQNNGVVDDSQLPKDRFSAERLKGVDSTLKIQPAKLEDSAVYLCASSQGFARETQYFGPGTRLLVL.

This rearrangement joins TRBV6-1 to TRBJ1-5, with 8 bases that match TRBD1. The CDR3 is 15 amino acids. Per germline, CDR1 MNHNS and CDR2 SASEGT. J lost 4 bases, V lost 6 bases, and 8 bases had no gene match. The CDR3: CASSRQGRMNQPQHF. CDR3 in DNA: TGTGCCAGCAGCCGACAGGGGCGAATGAATCAGCCCCAGCATTTT.

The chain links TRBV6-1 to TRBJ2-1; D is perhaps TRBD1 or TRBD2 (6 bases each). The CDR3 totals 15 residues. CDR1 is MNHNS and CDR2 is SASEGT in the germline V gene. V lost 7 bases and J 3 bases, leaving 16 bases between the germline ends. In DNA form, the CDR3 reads TGTGCCAGCAAACAGGGACTTGCGTACTACAATGAGCAGTTCTTC. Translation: CASKQGLAYYNEQFF.

The CDR3 sequence is CASSLATGWPQHF. The CDR3 DNA follows: TGTGCCAGCAGTTTAGCTACGGGGTGGCCCCAGCATTTT. V and J are TRBV12-3 or TRBV12-4 and TRBJ1-5, with D uncertain. Trimming removed 0 bases at V and 9 bases at J, with 9 bases between. CDR3 length: 13 amino acids.

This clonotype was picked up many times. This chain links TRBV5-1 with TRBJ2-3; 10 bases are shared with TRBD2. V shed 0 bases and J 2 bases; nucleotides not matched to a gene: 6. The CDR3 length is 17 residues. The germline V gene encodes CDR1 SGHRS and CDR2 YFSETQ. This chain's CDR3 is CASSLALAGGFTDTQYF. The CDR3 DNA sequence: TGCGCCAGCAGCTTGGCTTTAGCGGGAGGTTTCACAGATACGCAGTATTTT.

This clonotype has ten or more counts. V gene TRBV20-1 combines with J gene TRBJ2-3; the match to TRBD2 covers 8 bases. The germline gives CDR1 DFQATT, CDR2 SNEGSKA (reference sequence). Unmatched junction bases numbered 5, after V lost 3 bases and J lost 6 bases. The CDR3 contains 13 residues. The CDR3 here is CSASGRASDTQYF. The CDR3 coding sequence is TGCAGTGCTAGCGGGAGGGCTTCGGATACGCAGTATTTT.

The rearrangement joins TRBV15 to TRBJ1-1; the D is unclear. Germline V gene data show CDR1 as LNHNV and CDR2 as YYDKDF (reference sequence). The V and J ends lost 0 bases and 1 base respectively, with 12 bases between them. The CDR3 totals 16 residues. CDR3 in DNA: TGTGCCACCAGCAGAGATTTGATGAGGAGGAACACTGAAGCTTTCTTT. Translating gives CATSRDLMRRNTEAFF.

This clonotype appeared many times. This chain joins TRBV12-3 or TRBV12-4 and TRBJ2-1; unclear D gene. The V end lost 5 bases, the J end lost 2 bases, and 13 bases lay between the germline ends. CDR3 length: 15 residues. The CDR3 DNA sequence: TGTGCCAGCAGTCCAGCTAGTGCTGCCTACAATGAGCAGTTCTTC. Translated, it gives CASSPASAAYNEQFF.

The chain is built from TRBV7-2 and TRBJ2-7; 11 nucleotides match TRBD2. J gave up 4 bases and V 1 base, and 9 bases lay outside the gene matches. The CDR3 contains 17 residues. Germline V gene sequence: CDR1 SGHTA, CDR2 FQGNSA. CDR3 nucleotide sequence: TGTGCCAGCAGCTTAGTCCCGGGACTAGCGGTGAAGTACGAGCAGTACTTC. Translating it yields CASSLVPGLAVKYEQYF.

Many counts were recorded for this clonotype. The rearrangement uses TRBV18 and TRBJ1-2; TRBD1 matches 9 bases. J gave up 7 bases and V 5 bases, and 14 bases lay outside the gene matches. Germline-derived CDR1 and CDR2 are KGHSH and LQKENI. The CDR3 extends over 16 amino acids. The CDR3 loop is CASSSQGAGSIRGYTF. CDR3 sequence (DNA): TGTGCCAGCTCATCACAGGGGGCAGGATCTATACGTGGCTACACCTTC.

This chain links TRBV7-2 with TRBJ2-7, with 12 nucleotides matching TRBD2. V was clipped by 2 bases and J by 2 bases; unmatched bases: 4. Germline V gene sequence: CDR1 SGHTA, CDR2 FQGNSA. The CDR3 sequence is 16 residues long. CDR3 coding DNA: TGTGCCAGCAGCTTAAATCTAGCGGGAGGGCCCTACGAGCAGTACTTC. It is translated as CASSLNLAGGPYEQYF. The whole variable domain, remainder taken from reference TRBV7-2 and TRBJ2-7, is GAGVSQSPSNKVTEKGKDVELRCDPISGHTALYWYRQSLGQGLEFLIYFQGNSAPDKSGLPSDRFSAERTGGSVSTLTIQRTQQEDSAVYLCASSLNLAGGPYEQYFGPGTRLTVT.

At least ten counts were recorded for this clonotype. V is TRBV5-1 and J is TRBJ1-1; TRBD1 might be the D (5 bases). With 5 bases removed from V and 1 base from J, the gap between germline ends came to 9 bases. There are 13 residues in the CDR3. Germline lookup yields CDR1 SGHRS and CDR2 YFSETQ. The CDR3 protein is CASRGDANTEAFF. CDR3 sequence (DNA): TGCGCCAGCAGGGGGGATGCGAACACTGAAGCTTTCTTT. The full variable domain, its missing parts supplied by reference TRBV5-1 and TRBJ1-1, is KAGVTQTPRYLIKTRGQQVTLSCSPISGHRSVSWYQQTPGQGLQFLFEYFSETQRNKGNFPGRFSGRQFSNSRSEMNVSTLELGDSALYLCASRGDANTEAFFGQGTRLTVV.

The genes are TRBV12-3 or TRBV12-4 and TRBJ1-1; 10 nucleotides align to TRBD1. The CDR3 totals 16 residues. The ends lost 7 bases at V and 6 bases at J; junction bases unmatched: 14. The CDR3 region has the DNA TGTGCCAGCACCCAAACCCTGGGACAGGGGAGCCCTGAAGCTTTCTTT. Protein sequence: CASTQTLGQGSPEAFF.

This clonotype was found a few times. The CDR3 nucleotides are TGTGCCAGCAGCCCATATAGCGGGGCCGGGGAGCTGTTTTTT. Residues: CASSPYSGAGELFF. V gene TRBV6-2 or TRBV6-3 combines with J gene TRBJ2-2; 8 bases match TRBD2. The CDR3 covers 14 residues. CDR1 and CDR2 (germline): MNHEY, SVGEGT. V was clipped by 6 bases and J by 6 bases; unmatched bases: 6.

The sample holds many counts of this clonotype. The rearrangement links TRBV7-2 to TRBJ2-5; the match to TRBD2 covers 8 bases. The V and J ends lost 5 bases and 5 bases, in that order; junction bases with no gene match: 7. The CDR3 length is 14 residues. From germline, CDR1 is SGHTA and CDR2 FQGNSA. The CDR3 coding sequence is TGTGCCAGCAGCGCGGGACTAGGCGGCGAGACCCAGTACTTC. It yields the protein CASSAGLGGETQYF.

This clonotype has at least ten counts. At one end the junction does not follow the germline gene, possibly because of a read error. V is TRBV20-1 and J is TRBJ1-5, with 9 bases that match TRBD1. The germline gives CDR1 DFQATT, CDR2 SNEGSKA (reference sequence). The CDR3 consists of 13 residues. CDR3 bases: TGCAGTGCAAGAGGACAGGGGAGTCAGCCCCAGCATTTT. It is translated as CSARGQGSQPQHF.

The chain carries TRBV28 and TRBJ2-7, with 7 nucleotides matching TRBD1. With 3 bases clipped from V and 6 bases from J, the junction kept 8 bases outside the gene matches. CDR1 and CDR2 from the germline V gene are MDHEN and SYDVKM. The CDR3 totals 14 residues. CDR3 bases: TGTGCCAGCAGTTTTACAGGGGACCTGCCCGAGCAGTACTTC. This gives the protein CASSFTGDLPEQYF. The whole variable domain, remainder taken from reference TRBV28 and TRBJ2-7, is DVKVTQSSRYLVKRTGEKVFLECVQDMDHENMFWYRQDPGLGLRLIYFSYDVKMKEKGDIPEGYSVSREKKERFSLILESASTNQTSMYLCASSFTGDLPEQYFGPGTRLTVT.

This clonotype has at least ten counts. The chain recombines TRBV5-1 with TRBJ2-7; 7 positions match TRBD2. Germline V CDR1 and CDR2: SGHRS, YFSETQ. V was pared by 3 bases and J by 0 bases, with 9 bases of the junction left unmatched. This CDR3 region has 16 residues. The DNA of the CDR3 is TGCGCCAGCAGCTCCTTAGCGGCGGGGGACTCCTACGAGCAGTACTTC. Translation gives CASSSLAAGDSYEQYF.

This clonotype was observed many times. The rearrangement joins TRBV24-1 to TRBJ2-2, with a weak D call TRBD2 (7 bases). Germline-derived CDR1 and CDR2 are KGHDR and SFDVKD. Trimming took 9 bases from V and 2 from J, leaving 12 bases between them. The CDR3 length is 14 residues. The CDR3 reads CATGAGANTGELFF. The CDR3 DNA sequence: TGTGCCACCGGCGCGGGGGCAAACACCGGGGAGCTGTTTTTT.

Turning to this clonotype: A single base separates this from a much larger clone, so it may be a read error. The CDR3 region has the DNA TGTGCCAGCAGTTTAGCCGGGGAGAGAACCGGGGAGCTGTTTTTT. Its translation: CASSLAGERTGELFF. The chain uses TRBV28 and TRBJ2-2; D might be TRBD2 (5 bases). Germline V gene data show CDR1 as MDHEN and CDR2 as SYDVKM. The CDR3 is 15 residues long. Trimming shortened V by 2 bases and J by 5 bases, and 12 bases separated the two germline ends.

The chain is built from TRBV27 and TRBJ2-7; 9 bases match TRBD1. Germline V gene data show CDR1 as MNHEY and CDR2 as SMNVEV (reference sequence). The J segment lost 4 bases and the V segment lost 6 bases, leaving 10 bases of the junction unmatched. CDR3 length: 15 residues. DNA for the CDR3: TGTGCCAGCAGCCGAACCGGGACAGGGCTGTACGAGCAGTACTTC. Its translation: CASSRTGTGLYEQYF.